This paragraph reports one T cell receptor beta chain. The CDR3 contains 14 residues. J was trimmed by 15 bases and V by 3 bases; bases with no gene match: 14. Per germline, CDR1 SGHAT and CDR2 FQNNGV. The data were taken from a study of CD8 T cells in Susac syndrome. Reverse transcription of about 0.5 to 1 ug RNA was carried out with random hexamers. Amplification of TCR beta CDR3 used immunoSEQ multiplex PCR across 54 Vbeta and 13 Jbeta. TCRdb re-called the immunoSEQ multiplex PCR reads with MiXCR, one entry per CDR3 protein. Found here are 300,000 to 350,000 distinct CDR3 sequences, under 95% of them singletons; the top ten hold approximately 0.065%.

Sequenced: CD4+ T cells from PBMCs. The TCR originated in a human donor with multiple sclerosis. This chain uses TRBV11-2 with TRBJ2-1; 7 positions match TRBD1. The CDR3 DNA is TGTGCCAGCAGCTTCTTTAGGGACAGCCTGAGGGGGTTCTTC. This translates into CASSFFRDSLRGFF. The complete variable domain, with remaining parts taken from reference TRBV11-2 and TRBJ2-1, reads EAGVAQSPRYKIIEKRQSVAFWCNPISGHATLYWYQQILGQGPKLLIQFQNNGVVDDSQLPKDRFSAERLKGVDSTLKIQPAKLEDSAVYLCASSFFRDSLRGFFGPGTRLTVL.